The 5 T cell receptor beta chains in this list originate from one sample, sequenced in a study of regulatory T cells in long-lasting Graves disease. Time point described: newly diagnosed GD, antithyroid drugs for less than 3 months. Scientists built the TCR library using RNA that was extracted from PBMCs. Relying on iRepertoire HTBI primers and Arm-PCR of CDR3 regions, the team built TCR beta libraries. TCRdb processed the multiplex PCR reads anew with MiXCR; each CDR3 protein has one entry. The table lists approximately 270,000 distinct CDR3 sequences, around 18% of them singletons. This sample was also put to use in a study of T cells in Graves' hyperthyroidism and ophthalmopathy.

Sequencing was performed on peripheral blood mononuclear cells (PBMCs), taken at new diagnosis, from a patient treated with antithyroid drugs. These receptors all come from a woman aged 25 to 39 with Graves disease.

This clonotype showed up many times. V and J are TRBV24-1 and TRBJ1-1, with a tentative D call TRBD1 (5 bases). V lost 0 bases, J lost 4 bases, and 20 bases lay in between. The length of the CDR3 is 18 residues. Germline V gene sequence: CDR1 KGHDR, CDR2 SFDVKD. CDR3 sequence reads: CATSDLNLPGVLGTEAFF. Written as DNA, the CDR3 is TGTGCCACCAGTGATTTGAACCTTCCGGGGGTCCTGGGCACTGAAGCTTTCTTT.

V gene TRBV5-1 combines with J gene TRBJ2-1; 15 bases are shared with TRBD2. The CDR3 is made up of 14 amino acids. CDR1 is SGHRS and CDR2 is YFSETQ in the germline V gene. V shed 3 bases, J shed 14 bases, and the junction held 6 bases outside the gene matches. In nucleotides, the CDR3 is TGCGCCAGCAGCTCGGGACTAGCGGGGGGCCCTAAGTTCTTC. Protein: CASSSGLAGGPKFF.

This clonotype was counted at least ten times. One base away lies a much larger clone, so this may be a sequencing read error. This chain links TRBV28 with TRBJ1-5; D is unresolved. This CDR3 has 12 residues. Germline lookup yields CDR1 MDHEN and CDR2 SYDVKM. The CDR3 bases are TGTGCCAGCAGTGACCACGGGCAGCCCCGGCATTTT. It is translated as CASSDHGQPRHF.

This clonotype showed up many times. The V gene is TRBV5-1, the J gene TRBJ2-7, with D perhaps TRBD1 (5 bases). CDR1 and CDR2 from the germline V gene are SGHRS and YFSETQ. This CDR3 has 14 residues. The V end lost 1 base, the J end lost 2 bases, and 10 bases lay between the germline ends. CDR3 DNA: TGCGCCAGCAGCTTGACAGGTACCACCTACGAGCAGTACTTC. Translated: CASSLTGTTYEQYF.

There are many counts of this clonotype. This rearrangement joins TRBV7-2 to TRBJ1-2; 8 bases agree with TRBD1. There are 15 residues in the CDR3. The germline gives CDR1 SGHTA, CDR2 FQGNSA. V shed 1 base, J shed 6 bases, and the junction held 7 bases outside the gene matches. The CDR3 DNA sequence: TGTGCCAGCAGCTTAGTGCAGGGGGCGCTACATGGCTACACCTTC. Amino acid sequence: CASSLVQGALHGYTF. Drawing the rest from reference TRBV7-2 and TRBJ1-2, the complete variable domain is GAGVSQSPSNKVTEKGKDVELRCDPISGHTALYWYRQSLGQGLEFLIYFQGNSAPDKSGLPSDRFSAERTGGSVSTLTIQRTQQEDSAVYLCASSLVQGALHGYTFGSGTRLTVV.